The 9 T cell receptor beta chains in this list originate from one sample, sequenced in a study of CD8 T cells in ankylosing spondylitis. TCRdb processed the 5' RACE reads anew with MiXCR; each CDR3 protein has one entry. The repertoire has roughly 190,000 distinct CDR3 sequences, 9.5% to 15% of them found once; the top ten carry approximately 16%. The sequenced material came from blood, either unsorted or a sorted T cell fraction (not recorded which). The receptors were gathered from a male donor with ankylosing spondylitis or in good health (not recorded which).

This chain links TRBV12-3 or TRBV12-4 with TRBJ2-1, with 11 bases identical to TRBD2. There are 16 residues in the CDR3. Losses at the gene ends were 6 bases for V and 0 bases for J; bases not matched to a gene: 4. This CDR3 is CASSPTSGGSYNEQFF. The CDR3 DNA sequence: TGTGCCAGCAGCCCAACTAGCGGGGGCTCCTACAATGAGCAGTTCTTC.

This clonotype was counted ten times or more. The rearrangement joins TRBV6-2 or TRBV6-3 to TRBJ2-1; D ambiguous. The CDR3 totals 13 residues. The V and J ends lost 2 bases and 5 bases respectively, with 7 bases between them. Looked up from germline, CDR1 is MNHEY and CDR2 is SVGEGT. CDR3 in DNA: TGTGCCAGCAGTTACGGGTCAAACAATGAGCAGTTCTTC. Its translation is CASSYGSNNEQFF.

The genes are TRBV10-3 and TRBJ2-3; D possibly matches TRBD1 or TRBD2 (6 bases each). The CDR3 is 14 residues long. Germline V gene sequence: CDR1 ENHRY, CDR2 SYGVKD. The V and J ends lost 3 bases and 4 bases respectively, with 11 bases between them. This CDR3 is CAISDKGGSDTQYF. DNA for the CDR3: TGTGCCATCAGTGATAAGGGGGGCTCAGATACGCAGTATTTT.

The chain joins TRBV14 to TRBJ2-7, with 7 bases identical to TRBD2. V lost 1 base, J lost 3 bases, and 3 bases stayed unmatched. The CDR3 spans 14 residues. Germline values: CDR1 SGHDN, CDR2 FVKESK. The CDR3 sequence: CASSQGPSGYEQYF. Written as DNA, the CDR3 is TGTGCCAGCAGCCAAGGCCCTAGCGGCTACGAGCAGTACTTC.

V is TRBV12-3 or TRBV12-4 and J is TRBJ1-1; 7 bases fit TRBD1. The CDR3 runs to 13 residues. V shed 10 bases, J shed 0 bases, and the junction held 5 bases outside the gene matches. The CDR3 nucleotides are TGTGCCACCCAGGGGGGGATGAACACTGAAGCTTTCTTT. Residues: CATQGGMNTEAFF.

At least ten counts were recorded for this clonotype. The CDR3 DNA follows: TGTGCCAGCAGCCCCGCGGGTAATGAGCAGTTCTTC. Translated: CASSPAGNEQFF. The genes are TRBV11-2 and TRBJ2-1; D may be TRBD2 (5 bases). Germline V gene sequence: CDR1 SGHAT, CDR2 FQNNGV. Trimming left V 5 bases short and J 7 bases short, with 9 bases between. This CDR3 region has 12 residues.

This chain connects TRBV4-1 to TRBJ2-7; D not certain. The CDR3 runs to 13 residues. Trimming pared 5 bases from V and 5 bases from J, leaving 13 bases between. Germline CDR1 MGHRA, CDR2 YSYEKL. The CDR3: CASSAEPRNEQYF. The CDR3 region has the DNA TGCGCCAGCAGCGCGGAACCGAGGAACGAGCAGTACTTC.

This clonotype was detected only a few times. The rearrangement uses TRBV20-1 and TRBJ1-2; D uncertain. Germline CDR1 reads DFQATT; CDR2 reads SNEGSKA (reference sequence). CDR3 size: 15 residues. The V gene lost 2 bases and the J gene lost 5 bases, with 18 bases spanning the gap. The CDR3 region has the DNA TGCAGTGCTAGAAATTTTAGTTCTTTAGGTTATGGCTACACCTTC. This gives the protein CSARNFSSLGYGYTF.

The genes are TRBV5-4 and TRBJ2-3; maybe TRBD2 (6 bases). Trimming stripped 2 bases from V and 2 bases from J, with 12 bases between. Germline V gives CDR1 SGHNT, CDR2 YYREEE (reference sequence). The CDR3 contains 15 residues. The CDR3 DNA reads TGTGCCAGCAGCTTCCGGGACTCGCTCACAGATACGCAGTATTTT. It is translated as CASSFRDSLTDTQYF.